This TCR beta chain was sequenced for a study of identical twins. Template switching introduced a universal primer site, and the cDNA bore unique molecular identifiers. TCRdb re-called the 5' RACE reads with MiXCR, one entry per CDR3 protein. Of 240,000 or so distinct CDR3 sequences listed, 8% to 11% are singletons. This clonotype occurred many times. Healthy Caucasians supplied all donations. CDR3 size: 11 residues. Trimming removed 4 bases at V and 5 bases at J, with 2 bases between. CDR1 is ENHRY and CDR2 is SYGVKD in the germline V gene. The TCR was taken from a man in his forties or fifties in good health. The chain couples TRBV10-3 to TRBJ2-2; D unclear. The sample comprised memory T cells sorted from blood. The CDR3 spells CAISGTGELFF. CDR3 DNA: TGTGCCATCAGTGGAACCGGGGAGCTGTTTTTT.